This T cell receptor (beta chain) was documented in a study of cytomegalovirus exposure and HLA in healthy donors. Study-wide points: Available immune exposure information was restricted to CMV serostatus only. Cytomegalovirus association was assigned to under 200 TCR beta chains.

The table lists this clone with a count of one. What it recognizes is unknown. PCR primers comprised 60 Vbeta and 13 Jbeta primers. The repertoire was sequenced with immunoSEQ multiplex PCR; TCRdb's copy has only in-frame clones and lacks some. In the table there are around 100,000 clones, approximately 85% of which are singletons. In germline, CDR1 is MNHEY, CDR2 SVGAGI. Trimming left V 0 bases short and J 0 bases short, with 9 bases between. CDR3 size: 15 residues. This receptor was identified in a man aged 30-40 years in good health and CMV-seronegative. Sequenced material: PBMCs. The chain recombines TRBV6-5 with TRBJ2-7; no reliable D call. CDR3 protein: CASSYSRTSSYEQYF. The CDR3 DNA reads TGTGCCAGCAGTTACTCGAGAACGAGCTCCTACGAGCAGTACTTC.